Here is one TCR beta chain with its context. Trimming removed 2 bases from V and 2 bases from J, with 8 bases in between. Per the germline V gene, CDR1 is SQVTM and CDR2 is ANQGSEA. This CDR3 is 13 amino acids long. This specimen belongs to a study of cytotoxic CD8 clonotypes in ibrutinib-treated CLL. Study background: The subjects consisted of 11 relapsed/refractory and around 15 treatment-naive individuals, with roughly 17 IGHV unmutated.

Profiled with immunoSEQ multiplex PCR; TCRdb holds only in-frame clones, not every one. This sample has roughly 220,000 clones; 70% occur once, and the top ten carry roughly 5.9%. The source material was PBMCs, sampled after 12 months of ibrutinib treatment. This receptor was obtained from a human donor with chronic lymphocytic leukemia. The chain combines TRBV29-1 with TRBJ2-3; no reliable D call. The CDR3 nucleotides read TGCAGCGTTGAATTCCCCTACACAGATACGCAGTATTTT. Protein product: CSVEFPYTDTQYF.